Reported below is one T cell receptor (beta chain). The data were obtained in a study of blood T cell repertoires in COVID-19. At the level of the study: Spain, Italy and the United States supplied samples that represented acute and convalescent COVID-19.

Cohort 3 recovered donors had two negative PCRs, clearance, or symptom resolution. This CDR3 contains 15 residues. Per the germline V gene, CDR1 is SGDLS and CDR2 is YYNGEE. The V and J ends lost 0 bases and 0 bases respectively, with 10 bases between them. Original methodology: From reference gene primer amplification, estimates of nucleated cell counts were derived. Method: immunoSEQ multiplex PCR; TCRdb's copy keeps in-frame clones and lacks some. V, J and clone size derive from that table, while D and trimming were established from the DNA sequence. The repertoire holds about 310,000 clones, with roughly 90% as singletons.

Sequencing used PBMCs or T cells enriched from blood (not recorded which). The chain employs TRBV9 and TRBJ2-7, with TRBD1 as a possible D gene (6 bases). The clonotype was recovered from a man in his 60s who had recovered from COVID-19. Here the CDR3 reads CASSVAQGPSYEQYF. CDR3 coding DNA: TGTGCCAGCAGCGTAGCTCAGGGGCCCTCCTACGAGCAGTACTTC.